The 17 T cell receptor beta chains reported below all come from one sample, sequenced in a study of blood T cell repertoires in COVID-19. The repertoire was sequenced with immunoSEQ multiplex PCR; TCRdb's copy has only in-frame clones and lacks some. The profile shows 230,000 or so clones, roughly 84% of them singletons. Sequenced material: peripheral blood. The receptor set was obtained from a man between 45 and 60 years old with active or convalescent COVID-19.

The V gene is TRBV28, the J gene TRBJ2-7; 8 nucleotides line up with TRBD2. The V gene end was trimmed by 7 bases and the J gene end by 4 bases; junction bases not matched to a gene: 12. Germline V lookup: CDR1 MDHEN, CDR2 SYDVKM. The length of the CDR3 is 15 residues. The CDR3 sequence is CASTFGGGRRYEQYF. The DNA for the CDR3 is TGTGCCAGCACCTTCGGCGGGGGGCGTAGGTACGAGCAGTACTTC.

There are many counts of this clone. The same CDR3 also results from other DNA sequences found in this sample. The chain couples TRBV18 to TRBJ2-1; D possibly corresponds to TRBD1 (6 bases). Germline values: CDR1 KGHSH, CDR2 LQKENI. The CDR3 length is 13 residues. V was cut by 3 bases and J by 6 bases, with 9 bases left in between. CDR3 in amino acids: CASSPSQGNEQFF. The CDR3 DNA sequence: TGTGCCAGCTCACCCTCACAGGGCAATGAGCAGTTCTTC.

The V and J genes are TRBV29-1 and TRBJ1-2, with TRBD1 matching 8 bases. The ends lost 7 bases at V and 2 bases at J; junction bases unmatched: 3. The CDR3 extends over 12 amino acids. Germline CDR1 reads SQVTM; CDR2 reads ANQGSEA. The CDR3 sequence: CSADRVNYGYTF. CDR3 coding DNA: TGCAGCGCGGACAGGGTCAACTATGGCTACACCTTC.

The chain employs TRBV27 and TRBJ2-5; 7 bases agree with TRBD2. The germline V gene has CDR1 MNHEY and CDR2 SMNVEV (reference sequence). The CDR3 is 15 amino acids. With 2 bases clipped from V and 5 bases from J, the junction kept 8 bases outside the gene matches. CDR3 in amino acids: CASSLNRGRVETQYF. The CDR3 nucleotides read TGTGCCAGCAGTTTAAACCGGGGGAGGGTCGAGACCCAGTACTTC.

This clone was found once. This chain links TRBV19 with TRBJ2-1; the D gene is possibly TRBD1 (6 bases). Germline V gene data show CDR1 as LNHDA and CDR2 as SQIVND (reference sequence). Trimming took off 0 bases at V and 4 bases at J, with 13 bases between the two ends. The CDR3 is 16 amino acids. The CDR3 region is CASSIEEQGSYNEQFF. CDR3 DNA sequence: TGTGCCAGTAGTATAGAGGAGCAGGGGTCATACAATGAGCAGTTCTTC. The full variable domain, completed using reference TRBV19 and TRBJ2-1, is DGGITQSPKYLFRKEGQNVTLSCEQNLNHDAMYWYRQDPGQGLRLIYYSQIVNDFQKGDIAEGYSVSREKKESFPLTVTSAQKNPTAFYLCASSIEEQGSYNEQFFGPGTRLTVL.

This chain joins TRBV5-5 and TRBJ1-3, with no clear D. There are 14 residues in the CDR3. Germline V gives CDR1 SGHKS, CDR2 YYEKEE (reference sequence). With 4 bases removed from V and 4 bases from J, the gap between germline ends came to 12 bases. Here the CDR3 reads CASSRREGGNTIYF. DNA of the CDR3: TGTGCCAGCAGCCGGAGGGAGGGCGGAAACACCATATATTTT.

In this sample, this clone turned up a few times. V and J are TRBV4-2 and TRBJ1-2, with a weak D call TRBD1 (5 bases). The CDR3 consists of 13 residues. Trimming removed 6 bases from V and 6 bases from J, with 14 bases in between. Germline V CDR1 and CDR2: LGHNA, YNFKEQ. The CDR3 nucleotides read TGTGCCAGCAGGGGGGAGGTTGATCATGGCTACACCTTC. It is translated as CASRGEVDHGYTF.

J is TRBJ2-2 and V is TRBV7-2; D remains ambiguous. V was cut by 5 bases and J by 3 bases, with 10 bases left in between. The CDR3 runs to 14 residues. Germline CDR1 reads SGHTA; CDR2 reads FQGNSA. CDR3 in amino acids: CASSQRRDTGELFF. In DNA, the CDR3 is TGTGCCAGCAGCCAACGACGGGACACCGGGGAGCTGTTTTTT.

The V and J genes are TRBV5-8 and TRBJ2-3, with TRBD2 as a possible D gene (7 bases). This CDR3 has 17 residues. Trimming pared 0 bases from V and 3 bases from J, leaving 17 bases between. The germline CDR1 and CDR2 sequences are SGHTS and YDEGEE. Here the CDR3 DNA reads TGTGCCAGCAGCTTGGCCCGTCTCGCGGGGGCAACAGATACGCAGTATTTT. Protein sequence: CASSLARLAGATDTQYF. Together with reference TRBV5-8 and TRBJ2-3, the CDR3 gives the full variable domain: EAGVTQSPTHLIKTRGQQATLRCSPISGHTSVYWYQQALGLGLQFLLWYDEGEERNRGNFPPRFSGRQFPNYSSELNVNALELEDSALYLCASSLARLAGATDTQYFGPGTRLTVL.

The chain has TRBV5-1 and TRBJ1-2, with a tentative D call TRBD1 (5 bases). CDR1 is SGHRS and CDR2 is YFSETQ in the germline V gene. The CDR3 sequence is 15 residues long. The ends were cut back, 0 bases at V and 5 bases at J, with 14 bases in the middle. Here the CDR3 reads CASSLARGEGYGYTF. As DNA, the CDR3 is TGCGCCAGCAGCTTGGCCCGAGGGGAGGGGTATGGCTACACCTTC.

The chain is built from TRBV21-1 and TRBJ1-6. TRBV21-1 is a documented pseudogene. The CDR3 has 16 amino acids. Written as DNA, the CDR3 is TGTGCCAGCAGCACCGGGAGGAACCGAAGAGAATCACCCCTCCACTTT. Its translation is CASSTGRNRRESPLHF.

This rearrangement joins TRBV30 to TRBJ1-2, with 9 bases aligning to TRBD1. V lost 2 bases and J lost 5; bases outside the gene matches: 6. From germline, CDR1 is GTSNPN and CDR2 SVGIG (reference sequence). This CDR3 has 14 residues. Here the CDR3 DNA reads TGTGCCTGGAGTCTGGGACAGGGTGTGTATGGCTACACCTTC. Its translation: CAWSLGQGVYGYTF.

V gene TRBV5-5 combines with J gene TRBJ2-7, with D possibly TRBD1 on 5 matching bases. Looked up from germline, CDR1 is SGHKS and CDR2 is YYEKEE (reference sequence). The CDR3 has 16 amino acids. Trimming pared 0 bases from V and 9 bases from J, leaving 22 bases between. The CDR3 here is CASSLDLTAPLRGQYF. The CDR3 nucleotides are TGTGCCAGCAGCTTGGACTTGACAGCCCCTCTACGAGGGCAGTACTTC.

The V call is TRBV5-1, the J call TRBJ2-2; unclear D gene. V was clipped by 1 base and J by 4 bases, with 5 bases between them. This CDR3 has 13 residues. Germline CDR1 is SGHRS and CDR2 is YFSETQ. The CDR3 reads CASSLSGTGELFF. CDR3 bases: TGCGCCAGCAGCTTGTCAGGCACCGGGGAGCTGTTTTTT. Together with reference TRBV5-1 and TRBJ2-2, the CDR3 gives the full variable domain: KAGVTQTPRYLIKTRGQQVTLSCSPISGHRSVSWYQQTPGQGLQFLFEYFSETQRNKGNFPGRFSGRQFSNSRSEMNVSTLELGDSALYLCASSLSGTGELFFGEGSRLTVL.

In this sample, this clone turned up a few times. The rearrangement uses TRBV19 and TRBJ2-2; D perhaps matches TRBD1 (7 bases). The V gene lost 7 bases and the J gene lost 6 bases, with 12 bases spanning the gap. There are 13 residues in the CDR3. Germline assignment: CDR1 LNHDA and CDR2 SQIVND (reference sequence). DNA of the CDR3: TGTGCCAGTACTTCAGGGGGGCCCGGGGAGCTGTTTTTT. Amino acid sequence: CASTSGGPGELFF.

Turning to this clone: The junction differs from germline at one of its ends, possibly a read error. Distinct nucleotide sequences in the sample also encode this CDR3. The chain carries TRBV12-3 or TRBV12-4 and TRBJ1-1, with 7 bases aligning to TRBD1. CDR3 length: 13 residues. CDR3 DNA sequence: TGTGCCAGCAGCTTAGCAGGGGGAACTGAAGCTTTCTTT. It specifies CASSLAGGTEAFF.

This clone showed up just once. The chain couples TRBV19 to TRBJ1-4, with 8 bases fitting TRBD1. Trimming took 6 bases from V and 5 from J; bases not matched to a gene: 5. The CDR3 spans 14 residues. The germline gives CDR1 LNHDA, CDR2 SQIVND (reference sequence). The CDR3 bases are TGTGCCAGTAGATCGGACAGGGCCAATGAAAAACTGTTTTTT. It encodes CASRSDRANEKLFF.